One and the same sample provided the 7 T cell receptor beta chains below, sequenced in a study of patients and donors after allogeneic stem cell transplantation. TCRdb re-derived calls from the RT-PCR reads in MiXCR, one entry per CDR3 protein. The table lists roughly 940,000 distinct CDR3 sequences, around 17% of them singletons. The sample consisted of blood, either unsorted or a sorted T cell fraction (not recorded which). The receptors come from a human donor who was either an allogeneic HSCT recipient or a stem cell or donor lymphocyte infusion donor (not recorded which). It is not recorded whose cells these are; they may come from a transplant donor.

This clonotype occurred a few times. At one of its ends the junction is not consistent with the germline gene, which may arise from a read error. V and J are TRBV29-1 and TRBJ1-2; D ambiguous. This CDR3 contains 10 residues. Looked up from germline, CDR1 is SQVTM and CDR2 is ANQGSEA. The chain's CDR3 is CSVYNDGYTF. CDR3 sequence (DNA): TGCAGCGTTTATAACGATGGCTACACCTTC.

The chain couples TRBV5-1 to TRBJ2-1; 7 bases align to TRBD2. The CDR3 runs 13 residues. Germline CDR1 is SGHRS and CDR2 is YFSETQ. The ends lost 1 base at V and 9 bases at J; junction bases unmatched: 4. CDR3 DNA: TGCGCCAGCAGCTTGCGGACTAGAGTTGAGCAGTTCTTC. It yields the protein CASSLRTRVEQFF.

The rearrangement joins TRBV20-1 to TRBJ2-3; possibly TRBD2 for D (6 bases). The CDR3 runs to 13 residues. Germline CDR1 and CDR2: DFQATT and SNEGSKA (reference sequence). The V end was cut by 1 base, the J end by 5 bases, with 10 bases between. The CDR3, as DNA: TGCAGTGCTAGAGGCGGGGTAAAAGATACGCAGTATTTT. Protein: CSARGGVKDTQYF.

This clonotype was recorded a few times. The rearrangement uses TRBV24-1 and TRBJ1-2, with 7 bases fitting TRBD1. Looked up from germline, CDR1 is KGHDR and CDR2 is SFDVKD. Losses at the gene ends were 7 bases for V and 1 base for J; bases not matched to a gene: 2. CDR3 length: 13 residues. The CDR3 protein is CATRGDSNYGYTF. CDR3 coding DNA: TGTGCCACCAGGGGGGACAGTAACTATGGCTACACCTTC.

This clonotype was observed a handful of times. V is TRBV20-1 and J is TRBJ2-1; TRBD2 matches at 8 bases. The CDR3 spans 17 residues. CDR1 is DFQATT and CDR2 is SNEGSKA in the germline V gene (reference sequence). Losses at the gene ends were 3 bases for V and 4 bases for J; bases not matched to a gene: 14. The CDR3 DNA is TGCAGTGCTAGCACCCGGAGGGGCGGGAGGAAGTACAATGAGCAGTTCTTC. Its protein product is CSASTRRGGRKYNEQFF.

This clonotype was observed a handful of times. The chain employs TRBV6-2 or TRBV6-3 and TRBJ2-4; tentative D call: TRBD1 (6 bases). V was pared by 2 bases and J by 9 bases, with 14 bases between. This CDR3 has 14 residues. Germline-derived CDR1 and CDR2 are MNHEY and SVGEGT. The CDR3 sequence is CASSYTDRPGIQYF. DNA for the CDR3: TGTGCCAGCAGTTACACAGACAGGCCAGGCATTCAGTACTTC.

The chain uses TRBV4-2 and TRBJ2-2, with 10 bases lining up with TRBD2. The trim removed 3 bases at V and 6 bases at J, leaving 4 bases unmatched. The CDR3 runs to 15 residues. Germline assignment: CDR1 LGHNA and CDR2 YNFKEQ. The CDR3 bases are TGTGCCAGCAGCCAGTTAGCGGGGGGACCCGGGGAGCTGTTTTTT. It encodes CASSQLAGGPGELFF.